The entry that follows covers one TCR beta chain sequence. The sample comes from a study of cytomegalovirus exposure and HLA in healthy donors. Both 60 Vbeta primers and 13 Jbeta primers went into the PCR. The method was immunoSEQ multiplex PCR; TCRdb's version includes in-frame clones alone and lacks a portion of them. The repertoire has approximately 120,000 clones, roughly 82% of them found once; the top ten carry around 14%. The sample comprised PBMCs. This TCR came from a woman aged 55-69 years in good health and CMV-seropositive.

CDR3 amino acids: CATRDRAVSGNTIYF. The CDR3 DNA reads as TGTGCCACCCGGGACAGGGCTGTCTCTGGAAACACCATATATTTT. V gene TRBV19 combines with J gene TRBJ1-3; 9 bases agree with TRBD1. CDR1 LNHDA and CDR2 SQIVND come from the germline V gene (reference sequence). This CDR3 comprises 15 residues. V gave up 10 bases and J gave up 0 bases; unmatched junction bases: 7.